This T cell receptor beta chain emerged from a study of early T cells in non-severe SARS-CoV-2 infection. cDNA molecules, individually, were tagged with unique molecular identifiers. TCRdb passed the 5' RACE reads through MiXCR, listing each CDR3 protein once. The sample gives about 77,000 distinct CDR3 sequences, 8.5% to 10% of which show up once; around 4.6% is in the top ten. This clonotype was counted ten times or more. The target antigen is unknown. Study-level findings and limits: The VDJdb matching leaned toward anti-spike CD8 responses and overlooked private and CD4 specificities.

CDR1 is DFQATT, CDR2 SNEGSKA, per germline (reference sequence). J lost 6 bases, V lost 2 bases, and 0 bases had no gene match. The CDR3 sequence is 12 residues long. The clonotype originates from an adult who was a healthcare worker with PCR-confirmed SARS-CoV-2 infection or an uninfected control (not recorded which). Sequenced input: whole blood. The rearrangement links TRBV20-1 to TRBJ1-4, with 7 bases identical to TRBD1. The CDR3 reads CSARQGDEKLFF. The DNA of the CDR3 is TGCAGTGCTAGACAGGGGGATGAAAAACTGTTTTTT.